One and the same sample provided the 12 T cell receptor beta chains below, sequenced in a study of T cells of healthy individuals. One entry per CDR3 protein results from TCRdb running MiXCR on the 5' RACE reads. The data hold 60,000 to 70,000 distinct CDR3 sequences, with roughly 16% observed a single time. The receptors originated from a human donor in good health.

This chain uses TRBV7-9 with TRBJ1-1, with D uncertain. Germline CDR1 reads SEHNR; CDR2 reads FQNEAQ (reference sequence). V was pared by 5 bases and J by 5 bases, with 9 bases between. This CDR3 is built from 12 residues. In DNA, the CDR3 is TGTGCCAGCAGCACTGTTGGGACTGAAGCTTTCTTT. Amino acid sequence: CASSTVGTEAFF.

This clonotype was seen a few times. The genes are TRBV20-1 and TRBJ2-3, with unresolved D. The CDR3 has 15 residues. Germline V CDR1 and CDR2: DFQATT, SNEGSKA (reference sequence). V lost 3 bases, J lost 0 bases, and 13 bases lay in between. CDR3 sequence reads: CSARDTRLSTDTQYF. CDR3 DNA: TGCAGTGCTAGGGATACGCGCCTTAGCACAGATACGCAGTATTTT.

This clonotype was counted many times. V gene TRBV28 combines with J gene TRBJ1-3; D gene unclear. Germline CDR1 reads MDHEN; CDR2 reads SYDVKM. Trimming pared 2 bases from V and 3 bases from J, leaving 2 bases between. This CDR3 has 12 amino acids. In nucleotides, the CDR3 is TGTGCCAGCAGTTTACTTGGAAACACCATATATTTT. It is translated as CASSLLGNTIYF.

The chain joins TRBV4-3 to TRBJ1-1; no clear D gene. Germline CDR1 and CDR2: LGHNA and YSLEER. The V gene lost 0 bases and the J gene lost 0 bases, with 14 bases spanning the gap. The CDR3 spans 17 residues. As DNA, the CDR3 is TGCGCCAGCAGCCAAGATCATCACGGGATGGTGAACACTGAAGCTTTCTTT. This gives the protein CASSQDHHGMVNTEAFF.

This clonotype was found many times. The rearrangement links TRBV5-1 to TRBJ2-5; TRBD2 might be the D (6 bases). The CDR3 totals 13 residues. CDR1 SGHRS and CDR2 YFSETQ come from the germline V gene. The V and J ends lost 5 bases and 4 bases respectively, with 12 bases between them. The CDR3 protein is CASSAGPGETQYF. The CDR3 DNA reads TGCGCCAGCAGTGCGGGACCGGGAGAGACCCAGTACTTC.

In its sample, this clonotype was seen a few times. V and J are TRBV7-9 and TRBJ1-5; TRBD1 matches 9 bases. The V gene end was trimmed by 2 bases and the J gene end by 2 bases; junction bases not matched to a gene: 13. CDR1 and CDR2 from the germline V gene are SEHNR and FQNEAQ (reference sequence). The length of the CDR3 is 19 residues. The CDR3 reads CASSLSPGQGSLGNQPQHF. The CDR3 DNA reads as TGTGCCAGCAGCTTAAGCCCGGGACAGGGAAGTTTGGGCAATCAGCCCCAGCATTTT. Combining the CDR3 with reference TRBV7-9 and TRBJ1-5 gives the whole variable domain DTGVSQNPRHKITKRGQNVTFRCDPISEHNRLYWYRQTLGQGPEFLTYFQNEAQLEKSRLLSDRFSAERPKGSFSTLEIQRTEQGDSAMYLCASSLSPGQGSLGNQPQHFGDGTRLSIL.

The chain couples TRBV5-1 to TRBJ1-2, with 7 nucleotides matching TRBD1. Germline V gene sequence: CDR1 SGHRS, CDR2 YFSETQ. V lost 5 bases, J lost 3 bases, and 10 bases stayed unmatched. The CDR3 is made up of 15 amino acids. The CDR3 sequence: CASRSDTGAHYGYTF. The CDR3 DNA reads TGCGCCAGCAGATCGGATACAGGGGCCCACTATGGCTACACCTTC.

Points on this clonotype: A much larger clone lies a single base off, so this may be a read error. DNA of the CDR3: TGCAGTGCTAGCGGTGTTGGGTGGGATAGCGCAGATACGCAGTATTTT. Translated: CSASGVGWDSADTQYF. The genes are TRBV20-1 and TRBJ2-3, with a tentative D call TRBD2 (5 bases). The CDR3 extends over 16 amino acids. Germline lookup yields CDR1 DFQATT and CDR2 SNEGSKA (reference sequence). Trimming cost V 3 bases and J 4 bases, with 20 bases left between them.

The chain carries TRBV7-9 and TRBJ2-7; perhaps TRBD1 as D (6 bases). Trimming left V 5 bases short and J 6 bases short, with 17 bases between. CDR3 length: 14 amino acids. Germline-derived CDR1 and CDR2 are SEHNR and FQNEAQ (reference sequence). The CDR3, as DNA: TGTGCCAGCAGCACCCCAGGGGCGCTCGGCGAGCAGTACTTC. Residues: CASSTPGALGEQYF. Drawing the rest from reference TRBV7-9 and TRBJ2-7, the complete variable domain is DTGVSQNPRHKITKRGQNVTFRCDPISEHNRLYWYRQTLGQGPEFLTYFQNEAQLEKSRLLSDRFSAERPKGSFSTLEIQRTEQGDSAMYLCASSTPGALGEQYFGPGTRLTVT.

This clonotype was observed at least ten times. The chain recombines TRBV4-2 with TRBJ2-5; 9 nucleotides align to TRBD2. This CDR3 has 21 amino acids. The trim removed 0 bases at V and 5 bases at J, leaving 22 bases unmatched. In germline, CDR1 is LGHNA, CDR2 YNFKEQ. CDR3 sequence (DNA): TGTGCCAGCAGCCAAGATTTCCCCGATCCAAGTGGCGGGGGGGCCGGCGAGACCCAGTACTTC. Amino acid sequence: CASSQDFPDPSGGGAGETQYF.

This rearrangement joins TRBV19 to TRBJ1-6, with a possible D match to TRBD1 (5 bases). Germline V gene lookup returns CDR1 LNHDA and CDR2 SQIVND (reference sequence). The V gene lost 8 bases and the J gene lost 7 bases, with 15 bases spanning the gap. The CDR3 totals 14 residues. The CDR3 nucleotides read TGTGCCAGTCGGATATGGGGGGACAATTCACCCCTCCACTTT. As protein: CASRIWGDNSPLHF.

Many counts were recorded for this clonotype. The chain joins TRBV28 to TRBJ1-3; no firm D call. The CDR3 is 15 amino acids. Germline V gene data show CDR1 as MDHEN and CDR2 as SYDVKM. Trimming removed 6 bases at V and 0 bases at J, with 12 bases between. CDR3 amino acids: CASSPRVPSGNTIYF. In nucleotides, the CDR3 is TGTGCCAGCAGCCCTAGGGTCCCCTCTGGAAACACCATATATTTT.